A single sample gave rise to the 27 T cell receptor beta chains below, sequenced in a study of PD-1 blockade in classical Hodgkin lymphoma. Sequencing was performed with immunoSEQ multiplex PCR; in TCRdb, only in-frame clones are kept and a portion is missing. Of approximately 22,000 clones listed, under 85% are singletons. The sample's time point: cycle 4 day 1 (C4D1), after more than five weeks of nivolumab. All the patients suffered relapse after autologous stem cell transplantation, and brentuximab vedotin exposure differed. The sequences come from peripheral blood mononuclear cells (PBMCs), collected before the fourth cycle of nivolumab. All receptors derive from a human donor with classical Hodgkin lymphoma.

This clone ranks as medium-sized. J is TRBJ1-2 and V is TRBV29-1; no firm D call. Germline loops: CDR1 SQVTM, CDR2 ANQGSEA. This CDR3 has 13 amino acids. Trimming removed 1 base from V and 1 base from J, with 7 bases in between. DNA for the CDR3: TGCAGCGTTGAAGGGGAGTTTAACTATGGCTACACCTTC. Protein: CSVEGEFNYGYTF.

CDR3 amino acids: CASSVETAGISGELFF. Here the CDR3 DNA reads TGTGCCAGCAGCGTAGAAACGGCAGGGATTTCCGGGGAGCTGTTTTTT. The chain is built from TRBV9 and TRBJ2-2, with D possibly being TRBD1 (5 bases). This CDR3 contains 16 residues. Germline V gene data show CDR1 as SGDLS and CDR2 as YYNGEE. Trimming pared 0 bases from V and 6 bases from J, leaving 15 bases between.

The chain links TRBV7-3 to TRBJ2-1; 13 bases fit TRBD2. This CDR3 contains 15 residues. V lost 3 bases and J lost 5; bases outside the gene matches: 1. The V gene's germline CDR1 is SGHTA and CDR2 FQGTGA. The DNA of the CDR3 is TGTGCCAGCAGCTTGGGACTAGCGGGGAACAATGAGCAGTTCTTC. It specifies CASSLGLAGNNEQFF.

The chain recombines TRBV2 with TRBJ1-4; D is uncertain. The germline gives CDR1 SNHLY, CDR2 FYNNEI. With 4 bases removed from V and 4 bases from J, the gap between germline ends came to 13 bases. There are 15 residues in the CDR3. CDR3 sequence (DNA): TGTGCCAGCAGTGGGGCGGGCGGCGGTAATGAAAAACTGTTTTTT. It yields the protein CASSGAGGGNEKLFF.

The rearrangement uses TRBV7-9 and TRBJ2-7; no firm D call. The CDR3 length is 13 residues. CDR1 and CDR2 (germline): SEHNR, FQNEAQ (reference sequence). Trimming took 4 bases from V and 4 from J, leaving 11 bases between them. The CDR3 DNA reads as TGTGCCAGCAGCTCTCCTGGCTTGTACGAGCAGTACTTC. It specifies CASSSPGLYEQYF.

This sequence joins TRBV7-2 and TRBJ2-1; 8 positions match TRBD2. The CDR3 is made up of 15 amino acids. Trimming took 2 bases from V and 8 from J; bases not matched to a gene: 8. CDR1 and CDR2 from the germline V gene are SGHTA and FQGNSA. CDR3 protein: CASSLLTGGLDEQFF. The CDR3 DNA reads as TGTGCCAGCAGCTTATTAACGGGAGGGCTTGATGAGCAGTTCTTC.

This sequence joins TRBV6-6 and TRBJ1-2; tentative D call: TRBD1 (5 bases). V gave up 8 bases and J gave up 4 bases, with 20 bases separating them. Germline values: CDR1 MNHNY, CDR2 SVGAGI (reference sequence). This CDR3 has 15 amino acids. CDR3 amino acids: CASGGRGALGYGYTF. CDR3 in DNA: TGTGCCAGCGGCGGTAGGGGCGCCCTTGGCTATGGCTACACCTTC.

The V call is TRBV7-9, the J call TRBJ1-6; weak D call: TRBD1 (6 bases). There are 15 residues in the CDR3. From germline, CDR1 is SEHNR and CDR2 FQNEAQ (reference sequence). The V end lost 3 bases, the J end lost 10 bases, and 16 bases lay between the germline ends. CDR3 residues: CASSFSDRRSSPLHF. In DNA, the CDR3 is TGTGCCAGCAGCTTTTCGGACAGACGAAGCTCACCCCTCCACTTT.

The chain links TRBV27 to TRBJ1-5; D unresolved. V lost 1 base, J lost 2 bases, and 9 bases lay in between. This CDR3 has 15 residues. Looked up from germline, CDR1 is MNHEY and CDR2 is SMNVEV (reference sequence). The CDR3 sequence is CASSLWGVRNQPQHF. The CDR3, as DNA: TGTGCCAGCAGTTTATGGGGAGTCCGCAATCAGCCCCAGCATTTT.

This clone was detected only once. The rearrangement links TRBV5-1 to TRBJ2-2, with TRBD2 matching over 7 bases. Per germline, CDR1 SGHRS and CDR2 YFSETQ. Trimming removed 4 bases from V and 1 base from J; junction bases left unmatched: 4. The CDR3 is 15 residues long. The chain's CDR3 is CASSPSGRNTGELFF. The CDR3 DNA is TGCGCCAGCAGCCCTAGCGGCCGGAACACCGGGGAGCTGTTTTTT.

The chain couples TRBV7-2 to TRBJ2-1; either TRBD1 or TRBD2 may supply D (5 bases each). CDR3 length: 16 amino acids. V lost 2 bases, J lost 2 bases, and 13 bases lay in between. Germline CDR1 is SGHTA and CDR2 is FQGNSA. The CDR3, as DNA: TGTGCCAGCAGCTTAACCGGGACCGATACCTACAATGAGCAGTTCTTC. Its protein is CASSLTGTDTYNEQFF.

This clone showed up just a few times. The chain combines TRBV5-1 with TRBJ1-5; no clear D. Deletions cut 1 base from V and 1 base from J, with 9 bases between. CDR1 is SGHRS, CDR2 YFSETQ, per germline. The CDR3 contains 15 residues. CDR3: CASSLTGSSNQPQHF. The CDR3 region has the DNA TGCGCCAGCAGCTTGACGGGTAGCAGCAATCAGCCCCAGCATTTT.

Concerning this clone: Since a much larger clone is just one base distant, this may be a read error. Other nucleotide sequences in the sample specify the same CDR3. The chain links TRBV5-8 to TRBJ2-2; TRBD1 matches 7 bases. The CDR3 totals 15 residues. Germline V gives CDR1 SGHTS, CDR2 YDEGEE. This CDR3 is CASSRDSGIAGELFF. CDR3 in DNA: TGTGCCAGCAGCCGGGACAGTGGGATCGCCGGAGAGCTGTTTTTT.

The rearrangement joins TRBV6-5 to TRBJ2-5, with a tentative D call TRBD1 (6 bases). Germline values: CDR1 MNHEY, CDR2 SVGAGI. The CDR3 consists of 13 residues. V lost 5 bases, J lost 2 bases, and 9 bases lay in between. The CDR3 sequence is CASSPDRQETQYF. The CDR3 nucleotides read TGTGCCAGCAGTCCGGACAGACAAGAGACCCAGTACTTC.

The CDR3 spells CASSFGTVNTEAFF. CDR3 coding DNA: TGTGCCAGCAGTTTCGGGACAGTGAACACTGAAGCTTTCTTT. The chain combines TRBV28 with TRBJ1-1; TRBD1 matches 7 bases. V lost 3 bases to trimming and J lost 0 bases; unmatched junction nucleotides: 1. Germline V gene lookup returns CDR1 MDHEN and CDR2 SYDVKM. The CDR3 is 14 residues long.

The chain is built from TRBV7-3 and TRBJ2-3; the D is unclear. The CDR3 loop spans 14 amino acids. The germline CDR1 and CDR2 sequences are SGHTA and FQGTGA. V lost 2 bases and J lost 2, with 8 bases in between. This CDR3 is CASSLDYHTDTQYF. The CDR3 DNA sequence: TGTGCCAGCAGCTTAGATTACCACACAGATACGCAGTATTTT.

CDR3 residues: CAWSVGQGSYEQYF. The CDR3 DNA is TGTGCCTGGAGTGTCGGACAGGGGAGCTACGAGCAGTACTTC. The chain employs TRBV30 and TRBJ2-7, with 9 nucleotides matching TRBD1. In germline, CDR1 is GTSNPN, CDR2 SVGIG (reference sequence). CDR3 length: 14 residues. Trimming cost V 0 bases and J 3 bases; bases outside gene matches: 3.

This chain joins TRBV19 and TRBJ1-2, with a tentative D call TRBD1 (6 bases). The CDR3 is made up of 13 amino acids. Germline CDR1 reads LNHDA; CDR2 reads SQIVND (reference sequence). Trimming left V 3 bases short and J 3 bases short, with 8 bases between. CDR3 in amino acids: CASSMGGDYGYTF. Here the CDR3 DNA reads TGTGCCAGTAGTATGGGGGGCGACTATGGCTACACCTTC.

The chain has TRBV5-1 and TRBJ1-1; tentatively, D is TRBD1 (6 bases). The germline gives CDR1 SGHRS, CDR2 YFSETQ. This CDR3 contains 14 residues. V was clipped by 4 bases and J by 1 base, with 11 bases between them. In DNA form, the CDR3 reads TGCGCCAGCAGCACCCAAGGGGGGAACACTGAAGCTTTCTTT. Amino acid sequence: CASSTQGGNTEAFF.

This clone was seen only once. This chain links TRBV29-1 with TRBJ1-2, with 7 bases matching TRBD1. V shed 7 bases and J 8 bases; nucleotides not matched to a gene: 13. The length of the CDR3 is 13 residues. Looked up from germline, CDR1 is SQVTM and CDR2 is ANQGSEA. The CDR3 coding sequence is TGCAGCGCCGGGGCAGGGGGATTACAAGGCTACACCTTC. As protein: CSAGAGGLQGYTF.

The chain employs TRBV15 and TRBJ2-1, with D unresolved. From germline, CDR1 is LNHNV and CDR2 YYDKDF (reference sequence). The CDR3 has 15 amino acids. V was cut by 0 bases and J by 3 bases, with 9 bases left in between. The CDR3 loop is CATSRDPGDYNEQFF. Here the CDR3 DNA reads TGTGCCACCAGCAGAGATCCTGGGGACTACAATGAGCAGTTCTTC. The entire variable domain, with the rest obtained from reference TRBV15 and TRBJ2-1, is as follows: DAMVIQNPRYQVTQFGKPVTLSCSQTLNHNVMYWYQQKSSQAPKLLFHYYDKDFNNEADTPDNFQSRRPNTSFCFLDIRSPGLGDTAMYLCATSRDPGDYNEQFFGPGTRLTVL.

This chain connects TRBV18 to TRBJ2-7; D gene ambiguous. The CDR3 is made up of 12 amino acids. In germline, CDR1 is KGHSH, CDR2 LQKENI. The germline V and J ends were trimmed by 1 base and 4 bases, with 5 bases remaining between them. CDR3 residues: CASSPQVYEQYF. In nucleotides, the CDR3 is TGTGCCAGCTCACCACAGGTATACGAGCAGTACTTC.

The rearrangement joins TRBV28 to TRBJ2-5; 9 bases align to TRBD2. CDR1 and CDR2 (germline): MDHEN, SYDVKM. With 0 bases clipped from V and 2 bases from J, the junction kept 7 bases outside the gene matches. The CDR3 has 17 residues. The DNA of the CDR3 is TGTGCCAGCAGTTTATGGACTAGCGGATTAATACAAGAGACCCAGTACTTC. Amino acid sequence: CASSLWTSGLIQETQYF.

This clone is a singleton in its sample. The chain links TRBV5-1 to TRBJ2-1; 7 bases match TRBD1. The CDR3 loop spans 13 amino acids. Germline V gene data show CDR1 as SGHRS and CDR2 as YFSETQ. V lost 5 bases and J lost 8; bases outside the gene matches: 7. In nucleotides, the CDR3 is TGCGCCAGCAGTCTAGGGACAGAGGATGAGCAGTTCTTC. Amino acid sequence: CASSLGTEDEQFF.

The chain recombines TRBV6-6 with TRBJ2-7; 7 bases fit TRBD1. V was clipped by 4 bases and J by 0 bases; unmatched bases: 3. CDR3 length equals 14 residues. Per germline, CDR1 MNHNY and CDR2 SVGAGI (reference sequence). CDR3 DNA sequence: TGTGCCAGCAGTTCCTGGACAGGCTCCTACGAGCAGTACTTC. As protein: CASSSWTGSYEQYF.

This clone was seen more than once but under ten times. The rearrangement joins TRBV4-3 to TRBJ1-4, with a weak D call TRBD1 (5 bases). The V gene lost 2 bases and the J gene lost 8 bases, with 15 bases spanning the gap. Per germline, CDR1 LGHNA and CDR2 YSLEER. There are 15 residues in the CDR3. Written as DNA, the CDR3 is TGCGCCAGCAGCCAAAATCGACAGCTATCCGAAAAACTGTTTTTT. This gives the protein CASSQNRQLSEKLFF.

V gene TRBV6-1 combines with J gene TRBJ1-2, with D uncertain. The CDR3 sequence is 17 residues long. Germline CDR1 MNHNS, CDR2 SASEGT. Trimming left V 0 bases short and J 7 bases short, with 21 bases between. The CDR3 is CASSEAGKIGGIVGYTF. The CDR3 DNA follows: TGTGCCAGCAGTGAAGCGGGTAAGATAGGAGGGATCGTTGGCTACACCTTC.